This is a list of T cell receptor beta chains from one sample in a study of blood T cell repertoires in COVID-19. The assay was immunoSEQ multiplex PCR, and TCRdb's table has in-frame clones only and misses some. The sample contains nearly 250,000 clones, 86% of which appear only once. The sample consisted of PBMCs or T cells enriched from blood (not recorded which). The receptor set was obtained from a woman aged 50 to 60 who had recovered from COVID-19. Both conserved end residues are part of each CDR3. A D gene is named only where the DNA matches it firmly. The size entry is marked missing in some rows and otherwise reads once, few, many or a size class.

V	size	length	D	J	DNA	CDR3
TRBV9	.	15	TRBD2	TRBJ2-3	TGTGCCAGCAGCGCCGCGGGGGGGCGCCCAGATACGCAGTATTTT	CASSAAGGRPDTQYF
TRBV13	.	14	TRBD1	TRBJ2-7	TGTGCCAGCAGCTTAGGGACAGGGGAGGACGAGCAGTACTTC	CASSLGTGEDEQYF
TRBV6-5	.	14	.	TRBJ2-7	TGTGCCAGCATTACGACATACTTCTCCTACGAGCAGTACTTC	CASITTYFSYEQYF
TRBV7-2	.	14	TRBD1	TRBJ2-7	TGTGCCAGCAGCTCCCAGACAGGGACCTACGAGCAGTACTTC	CASSSQTGTYEQYF
TRBV30	.	15	.	TRBJ1-1	TGTGCCTGGAGTGACCCGGGACTCTGGAACACTGAAGCTTTCTTT	CAWSDPGLWNTEAFF
TRBV28	.	15	TRBD2	TRBJ2-1	TGTGCCAGCAGCCCGATAGCGGGTGGCCTCAGTGAGCAGTTCTTC	CASSPIAGGLSEQFF
TRBV7-8	once	14	.	TRBJ1-5	TGTGCCAGCAGCGGTAATAGGGGGACGCAGCCCCAGCATTTT	CASSGNRGTQPQHF
TRBV13	.	14	TRBD1	TRBJ1-1	TGTGCCAGCATATTGACAGGGATAAACACTGAAGCTTTCTTT	CASILTGINTEAFF
TRBV7-2	.	15	TRBD1	TRBJ2-2	TGTGCCAGCAGCCCGGGACAGAGAAACACCGGGGAGCTGTTTTTT	CASSPGQRNTGELFF
TRBV19	.	16	TRBD2	TRBJ2-5	TGTGCCAGTAGTATTAGGGGAACTAGCGGTGAGGAGACCCAGTACTTC	CASSIRGTSGEETQYF
TRBV5-1	.	18	.	TRBJ1-4	TGCGCCAGCAGCTTGTTCCGGGGACAAGGGGGACGTAATGAAAAACTGTTTTTT	CASSLFRGQGGRNEKLFF
TRBV7-8	.	17	.	TRBJ1-6	TGTGCCAGCAGCTTAGCCGACAGCTACGGAGATAATTCACCCCTCCACTTT	CASSLADSYGDNSPLHF
TRBV7-6	.	14	TRBD1	TRBJ2-5	TGTGCCAGCAGCCCCTGGACAGGGAAGGAGACCCAGTACTTC	CASSPWTGKETQYF
TRBV15	.	15	.	TRBJ2-3	TGTGCCACCAGCAGATACAGAACTAGCACAGATACGCAGTATTTT	CATSRYRTSTDTQYF
TRBV7-8	.	12	.	TRBJ2-1	TGTGCCAGCAGCTTCGACTGGAATGAGCAGTTCTTC	CASSFDWNEQFF
TRBV6-5	.	14	TRBD1	TRBJ1-2	TGTGCCAGCAGCCTCGACAGGGGGGGCTATGGCTACACCTTC	CASSLDRGGYGYTF
TRBV10-2	.	15	TRBD1	TRBJ1-6	TGCGCCACCAGACCTCGGGACAGGGCTAATTCACCCCTCCACTTT	CATRPRDRANSPLHF
TRBV15	.	15	TRBD1	TRBJ1-6	TGTGCCACCAGCATATCGACAGGGGAATATTCACCCCTCCACTTT	CATSISTGEYSPLHF
TRBV9	.	16	.	TRBJ2-3	TGTGCCAGCAGCGCCCTATGGGGGCTAGTGACAGATACGCAGTATTTT	CASSALWGLVTDTQYF
TRBV5-6	.	17	TRBD1	TRBJ1-3	TGTGCCAGCAGCTTGCCAGGGGGCAGCCGTACTGGAAACACCATATATTTT	CASSLPGGSRTGNTIYF
TRBV5-6	.	12	.	TRBJ2-3	TGTGCCAGCAGCTTGTTAGCGGATACGCAGTATTTT	CASSLLADTQYF
TRBV4-3	.	17	.	TRBJ2-7	TGCGCCAGCAGCCAGGCCACCTCCGGCGGGTTTCCCTACGAGCAGTACTTC	CASSQATSGGFPYEQYF
TRBV5-4	.	16	TRBD1	TRBJ1-5	TGTGCCAGCAGCTACTATGACAGGGGAGGGAATCAGCCCCAGCATTTT	CASSYYDRGGNQPQHF
TRBV11-3	.	14	.	TRBJ1-1	TGTGCCAGCAGCTTTCGCGGGGGGACCACTGAAGCTTTCTTT	CASSFRGGTTEAFF
TRBV4-1	.	16	.	TRBJ2-4	TGCGCCAGCAGCCAAATCGGTGGGCTAGCCAAAAACATTCAGTACTTC	CASSQIGGLAKNIQYF
TRBV10-1	.	18	TRBD1	TRBJ2-1	TGCGCCAGCAGGATACAGGGGTGCCCTCTGGGCTCCTACAATGAGCAGTTCTTC	CASRIQGCPLGSYNEQFF
TRBV6-5	.	11	TRBD2	TRBJ2-3	TGTGCCAGCAGGAGCGGGAGTCAGCAGTATTTT	CASRSGSQQYF
TRBV10-3	.	14	TRBD1	TRBJ2-6	TGTGCCATCGCACAGGGGAATGGGGCCAACGTCCTGACTTTC	CAIAQGNGANVLTF
TRBV14	.	15	.	TRBJ2-2	TGTGCCAGCGGTACCCAGGGGACCAACACCGGGGAGCTGTTTTTT	CASGTQGTNTGELFF
TRBV12-3/TRBV12-4	.	12	.	TRBJ2-2	TGTGCCGCCCGCCAGGTGGGCGGGGAGCTGTTTTTT	CAARQVGGELFF
TRBV6-6	.	14	TRBD1	TRBJ2-7	TGTGCCAGCAGGAAGACAGGGGGCTCGTACGAGCAGTACTTC	CASRKTGGSYEQYF
TRBV29-1	.	12	TRBD1	TRBJ1-1	TGCAGCGGGGGACAGATGAACACTGAAGCTTTCTTT	CSGGQMNTEAFF
TRBV6-5	.	16	.	TRBJ1-1	TGTGCCAGCAGTTACCGGTCGGCGGGAGCAAACACTGAAGCTTTCTTT	CASSYRSAGANTEAFF
TRBV11-3	.	15	TRBD2	TRBJ2-7	TGTGCCAGCAGCATACTAGCGGGGGTCTCCTACGAGCAGTACTTC	CASSILAGVSYEQYF
TRBV6-5	.	15	.	TRBJ1-5	TGTGCCAGCAGTTACTCGACAGGTCCGGATCAGCCCCAGCATTTT	CASSYSTGPDQPQHF
TRBV18	.	16	TRBD2	TRBJ2-3	TGTGCCAGCTCACCTAGGACTAGCGGGAGGACAGATACGCAGTATTTT	CASSPRTSGRTDTQYF
TRBV6-2/TRBV6-3	.	16	.	TRBJ2-7	TGTGCCAGCAGTTACTCTAGCCCCCCTGGAAAAAACGAGCAGTACTTC	CASSYSSPPGKNEQYF
TRBV6-4	.	15	TRBD1	TRBJ1-2	TGTGCCAGCAGTGCCGAGGGGGACAGCCACTATGGCTACACCTTC	CASSAEGDSHYGYTF
TRBV15	.	15	.	TRBJ1-5	TGTGCCACCAGCAGAGGACAGGTAGGCAATCAGCCCCAGCATTTT	CATSRGQVGNQPQHF
TRBV5-1	.	13	.	TRBJ2-5	TGCGCCAGCAGTGGCGGGCCACAGGAGACCCAGTACTTC	CASSGGPQETQYF
TRBV5-6	.	14	.	TRBJ2-7	TGTGCCAGCAGCCCGGCGGGACAGCCCTACGAGCAGTACTTC	CASSPAGQPYEQYF
TRBV6-2/TRBV6-3	few	16	.	TRBJ2-2	TGTGCCAGCAGTTACTTCGGTGGCGGGAACACCGGGGAGCTGTTTTTT	CASSYFGGGNTGELFF
TRBV5-4	.	15	TRBD1	TRBJ2-5	TGTGCCAGCAGCTTGGAGATAGGGGGCGAAGAGACCCAGTACTTC	CASSLEIGGEETQYF
TRBV5-4	few	14	.	TRBJ1-1	TGTGCCAGCAGCTTGGAGGGGCCGAACACTGAAGCTTTCTTT	CASSLEGPNTEAFF
TRBV28	few	14	TRBD1	TRBJ1-5	TGTGCCAGCTCGGGGGACAGCATGACTCAGCCCCAGCATTTT	CASSGDSMTQPQHF
TRBV4-1	.	15	TRBD2	TRBJ2-1	TGCGCCAGCAGCCCTCGTAGCGGGAGGGCCCGAGAGCAGTTCTTC	CASSPRSGRAREQFF
TRBV5-6	.	14	TRBD1	TRBJ1-3	TGTGCCAGCACCACAGGGGGAGCTGGAAACACCATATATTTT	CASTTGGAGNTIYF
TRBV18	once	15	.	TRBJ1-3	TGTGCCAGCTCACCAGTTGGCGGGATAGGAAACACCATATATTTT	CASSPVGGIGNTIYF
TRBV30	.	13	.	TRBJ1-1	TGTGCCTGGAACTGGACACCGAACACTGAAGCTTTCTTT	CAWNWTPNTEAFF
TRBV6-5	.	15	TRBD2	TRBJ2-3	TGTGCCAGCACCCGTCCTAGCGGGGGGGCCGGTACGCAGTATTTT	CASTRPSGGAGTQYF
TRBV7-8	.	14	TRBD1	TRBJ1-2	TGTGCCAGCAGCTTACGGACAGGCAACTATGGCTACACCTTC	CASSLRTGNYGYTF